The following is a T cell receptor (beta chain) sequence with its context. Its antigen is not known. A sample-barcoded 5' primer and a J-beta primer mix were used in a second PCR of about 7 to 12 cycles. TCRdb called the 5' RACE reads again in MiXCR, with one record for every CDR3 protein. The table shows about 1.6 million distinct CDR3 sequences, with almost 35% occurring only once. Each donor had approximately 10 milliliters of peripheral blood drawn. The sample belongs to a study of blood T cells in healthy people across ages. Study conclusions and caveats: Diversity figures derived from one million T cells were judged to underestimate the true value.

Germline V gene sequence: CDR1 LGHNA, CDR2 YNFKEQ. The CDR3 is 13 residues long. V lost 4 bases and J 0 bases, leaving 6 bases between the germline ends. The chain employs TRBV4-2 and TRBJ2-5; no firm D call. This receptor was obtained from a woman in her twenties or thirties in good health. Sequenced sample: blood. The CDR3 DNA reads TGTGCCAGCAGCCGGTCCCACCAAGAGACCCAGTACTTC. This sequence encodes CASSRSHQETQYF.